This T cell receptor beta chain originates from a study of OX40 agonist ivuxolimab in advanced cancers. Study-level background: Checkpoint inhibitors had been given previously to about 40% of patients. General study points: Researchers report that CD8+ T cells had, on average, more expanded clones than CD4+.

To note about this clone: Its antigen remains unidentified.

This table comes from immunoSEQ multiplex PCR, and its TCRdb copy is limited to in-frame clones, with some not included. The sample lists roughly 70,000 clones, around 90% occurring once. In germline, CDR1 is GTSNPN, CDR2 SVGIG (reference sequence). The junction had 4 bases not matched to a gene; V was cut back by 4 bases and J by 2 bases. The CDR3 is 14 amino acids. This chain joins TRBV30 and TRBJ1-2; 10 bases are a match to TRBD1. The clonotype was recovered from an adult with an advanced solid tumor such as melanoma, head and neck, liver or kidney cancer. The sequences come from CD4+ or CD8+ T cells sorted from blood, collected in a trial of the OX40 agonist ivuxolimab. The CDR3, as DNA: TGTGCCTGGATCCGACAGGGGGCAAACTATGGCTACACCTTC. This encodes CAWIRQGANYGYTF.